This T cell receptor beta chain appears in the sequencing data of a study of T cell changes during pregnancy in multiple sclerosis. The V gene end was trimmed by 1 base and the J gene end by 4 bases; junction bases not matched to a gene: 10. From germline, CDR1 is SGHNT and CDR2 YYREEE (reference sequence). The CDR3 has 16 amino acids. Generated by immunoSEQ multiplex PCR, the TCRdb table keeps only in-frame clones and is missing some. Among 33,000 or so clones listed, about 92% were seen once. Source: peripheral blood, taken in the third trimester of pregnancy. The chain recombines TRBV5-4 with TRBJ2-7; 8 bases agree with TRBD2. The sequence came from a female donor in good health, enrolled as a control in a pregnancy study. The CDR3, as DNA: TGTGCCAGCAGCTTGCGGGGGGGGCCACAATGTTACGAGCAGTACTTC. Protein sequence: CASSLRGGPQCYEQYF.